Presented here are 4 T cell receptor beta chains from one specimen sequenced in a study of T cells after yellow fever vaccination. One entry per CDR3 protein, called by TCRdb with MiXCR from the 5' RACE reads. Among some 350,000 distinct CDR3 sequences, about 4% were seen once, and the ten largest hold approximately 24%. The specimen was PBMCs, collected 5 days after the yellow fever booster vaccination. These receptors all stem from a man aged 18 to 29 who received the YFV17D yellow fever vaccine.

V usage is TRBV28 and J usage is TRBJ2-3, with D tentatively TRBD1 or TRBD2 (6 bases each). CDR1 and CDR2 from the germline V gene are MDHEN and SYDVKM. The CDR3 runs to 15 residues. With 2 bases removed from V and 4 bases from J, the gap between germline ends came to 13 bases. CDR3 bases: TGTGCCAGCAGTTTAACCAGGGGAGGAGCAGATACGCAGTATTTT. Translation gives CASSLTRGGADTQYF.

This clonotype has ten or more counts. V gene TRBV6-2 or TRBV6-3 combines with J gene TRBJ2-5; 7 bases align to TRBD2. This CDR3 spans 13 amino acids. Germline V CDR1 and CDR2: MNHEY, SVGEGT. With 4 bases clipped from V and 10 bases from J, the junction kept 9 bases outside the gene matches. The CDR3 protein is CASSWGATGGQYF. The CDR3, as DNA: TGTGCCAGCAGTTGGGGCGCAACGGGAGGCCAGTACTTC.

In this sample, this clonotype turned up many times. As DNA, the CDR3 is TGTGCCAGTAGTATTAAAGGGACAGGTTTGTATCAGCCCCAGCATTTT. It specifies CASSIKGTGLYQPQHF. The rearrangement uses TRBV19 and TRBJ1-5; TRBD1 agrees at 8 bases. Germline V gene data show CDR1 as LNHDA and CDR2 as SQIVND (reference sequence). The V segment lost 3 bases and the J segment 5 bases; nucleotides outside the gene matches: 9. The CDR3 sequence is 16 residues long.

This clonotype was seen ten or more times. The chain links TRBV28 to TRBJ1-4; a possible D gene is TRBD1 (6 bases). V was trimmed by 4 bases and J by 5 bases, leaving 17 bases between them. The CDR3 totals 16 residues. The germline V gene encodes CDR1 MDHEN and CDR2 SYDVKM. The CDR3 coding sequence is TGTGCCAGCAGTTCTCCGGGGATGGGGGCGAATGAAAAACTGTTTTTT. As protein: CASSSPGMGANEKLFF.